Listed here are 32 T cell receptor beta chains from one sample, sequenced in a study of breast tumors, draining lymph nodes, adjacent tissues. Each CDR3 protein is one row after TCRdb ran MiXCR on the multiplex PCR reads. The repertoire includes around 230,000 distinct CDR3 sequences, roughly 32% of them detected once, and over 1.1% sits in the top ten. Breast cancer patients provided tissue from their axillary draining lymph nodes. Sequencing input: axillary lymph node tissue. The receptor source for this set is a female donor with breast cancer. Some clones in this sample may be carry-over from other donors' samples.

The V and J genes are TRBV20-1 and TRBJ2-3; TRBD2 might be the D (6 bases). CDR1 is DFQATT, CDR2 SNEGSKA, per germline (reference sequence). The CDR3 spans 15 residues. Trimming cost V 5 bases and J 0 bases, with 15 bases left between them. CDR3 sequence reads: CSAPPMGTSTDTQYF. DNA of the CDR3: TGCAGTGCTCCTCCTATGGGGACTAGCACAGATACGCAGTATTTT.

This clonotype was recorded many times. The J gene is TRBJ2-7, the V gene TRBV14, with TRBD2 matching 9 bases. CDR1 is SGHDN and CDR2 is FVKESK in the germline V gene. The CDR3 has 15 residues. J gave up 2 bases and V 5 bases, and 7 bases lay outside the gene matches. DNA for the CDR3: TGTGCCAGCAGCAACCGCGGGGGGGGACCCTACGAGCAGTACTTC. This translates into CASSNRGGGPYEQYF.

This clonotype was seen many times. The V and J genes are TRBV11-2 and TRBJ2-5; a possible D gene is TRBD1 (5 bases). V dropped 3 bases and J dropped 1 base, with 9 bases sitting between them. The CDR3 is 14 residues long. Germline CDR1 reads SGHAT; CDR2 reads FQNNGV. In DNA, the CDR3 is TGTGCCAGCAGCTTGGGGCACTTCCAAGAGACCCAGTACTTC. Amino acids: CASSLGHFQETQYF.

This clonotype was seen ten or more times. CDR3 sequence (DNA): TGCAGTGCTAGAGACTCGGCCGACCTACTAGCGGGAGGGTCGGATACGCAGTATTTT. It codes for CSARDSADLLAGGSDTQYF. The rearrangement joins TRBV20-1 to TRBJ2-3; 13 nucleotides agree with TRBD2. This CDR3 has 19 amino acids. Germline CDR1 DFQATT, CDR2 SNEGSKA (reference sequence). Germline trimming cut 0 bases from V and 6 bases from J; bases unmatched to any gene: 15.

The chain couples TRBV7-6 to TRBJ2-5, with TRBD2 matching 7 bases. Trimming removed 6 bases from V and 7 bases from J; junction bases left unmatched: 11. CDR3 size: 14 residues. Germline CDR1 SGHVS, CDR2 FNYEAQ. Written as DNA, the CDR3 is TGTGCCAGCAGAATGGACCGGGGGGAAAGGACCCAGTACTTC. Its protein product is CASRMDRGERTQYF.

J is TRBJ2-3 and V is TRBV19; 7 nucleotides match TRBD2. With V trimmed by 5 bases and J by 1 base, 6 bases remained unmatched. Germline CDR1 is LNHDA and CDR2 is SQIVND (reference sequence). This CDR3 region has 15 residues. The chain's CDR3 is CASSDTGGRTDTQYF. The CDR3 nucleotides are TGTGCCAGTAGTGATACGGGGGGACGCACAGATACGCAGTATTTT.

The table lists this clonotype with many counts. The CDR3 reads CASSGLEATDTQYF. CDR3 bases: TGTGCCAGCAGTGGACTAGAGGCAACAGATACGCAGTATTTT. The chain combines TRBV2 with TRBJ2-3; a possible D gene is TRBD2 (6 bases). The ends were cut back, 4 bases at V and 3 bases at J, with 11 bases in the middle. This CDR3 region has 14 residues. Per germline, CDR1 SNHLY and CDR2 FYNNEI. The whole variable domain, remainder taken from reference TRBV2 and TRBJ2-3, is EPEVTQTPSHQVTQMGQEVILRCVPISNHLYFYWYRQILGQKVEFLVSFYNNEISEKSEIFDDQFSVERPDGSNFTLKIRSTKLEDSAMYFCASSGLEATDTQYFGPGTRLTVL.

This clonotype was detected many times. V and J are TRBV28 and TRBJ2-3, with D hard to call. The germline V and J ends were trimmed by 7 bases and 6 bases, with 8 bases remaining between them. The CDR3 extends over 11 amino acids. Germline CDR1 and CDR2: MDHEN and SYDVKM. The CDR3 DNA reads as TGTGCCAGCACCAATCCGGATACGCAGTATTTT. Translation: CASTNPDTQYF.

In its sample, this clonotype was seen many times. V usage is TRBV4-2 and J usage is TRBJ2-3; 7 nucleotides align to TRBD2. V shed 0 bases and J 2 bases; nucleotides not matched to a gene: 8. This CDR3 has 17 residues. The germline gives CDR1 LGHNA, CDR2 YNFKEQ. The CDR3 DNA is TGTGCCAGCAGCCAAGATGCTATAGCGGGTTTCACAGATACGCAGTATTTT. This translates into CASSQDAIAGFTDTQYF.

This clonotype was observed at least ten times. The rearrangement links TRBV6-2 or TRBV6-3 to TRBJ2-5; 8 nucleotides agree with TRBD2. The ends lost 0 bases at V and 3 bases at J; junction bases unmatched: 3. CDR1 and CDR2 (germline): MNHEY, SVGEGT. The CDR3 spans 15 residues. The CDR3 DNA is TGTGCCAGCAGTTACTCGGGACTAGGGAAAGAGACCCAGTACTTC. As protein: CASSYSGLGKETQYF.

This clonotype was counted at least ten times. As DNA, the CDR3 is TGTGCCACCAGTGACCCCACAGGGAGGGAGGGCAAAAACATTCAGTACTTC. Encoded protein: CATSDPTGREGKNIQYF. The chain recombines TRBV24-1 with TRBJ2-4; tentative D call: TRBD2 (7 bases). Trimming shortened V by 4 bases and J by 3 bases, and 18 bases separated the two germline ends. The CDR3 is 17 amino acids. Germline-derived CDR1 and CDR2 are KGHDR and SFDVKD.

Only a few counts were recorded for this clonotype. The CDR3 end shows no conserved phenylalanine or tryptophan, and so a read error is likely. The chain combines TRBV7-8 with TRBJ2-7, with 8 bases that match TRBD1. This CDR3 has 14 residues. With 8 bases clipped from V and 0 bases from J, the junction kept 6 bases outside the gene matches. The V gene's germline CDR1 is SGHVS and CDR2 FQNEAQ. The DNA for the CDR3 is TGTGCCAGCTCAGGACAGGGAAGCTCCTACGAGCAGTACCTC. Amino acids: CASSGQGSSYEQYL.

This clonotype came up many times. The chain carries TRBV6-5 and TRBJ1-5, with D hard to call. This CDR3 spans 14 amino acids. V dropped 2 bases and J dropped 0 bases, with 5 bases sitting between them. Germline CDR1 reads MNHEY; CDR2 reads SVGAGI. The chain's CDR3 is CASSYRVSNQPQHF. The CDR3 DNA reads TGTGCCAGCAGTTACAGGGTTAGCAATCAGCCCCAGCATTTT.

This clonotype was detected once. The J gene is TRBJ2-5, the V gene TRBV29-1, with D unresolved. The CDR3 consists of 12 residues. Trimming took 2 bases from V and 0 from J, leaving 4 bases between them. CDR1 is SQVTM and CDR2 is ANQGSEA in the germline V gene. The CDR3 region is CSVERYQETQYF. In nucleotides, the CDR3 is TGCAGCGTTGAACGGTACCAAGAGACCCAGTACTTC.

This clonotype appeared a few times. A much larger clonotype is one base distant, so this may be a read error. The chain carries TRBV6-5 and TRBJ1-5, with a tentative D call TRBD1 (6 bases). The CDR3 loop spans 13 amino acids. CDR1 and CDR2 (germline): MNHEY, SVGAGI. V lost 4 bases and J lost 9, with 13 bases in between. The CDR3 loop is CASSSTGSRPQHF. The CDR3 DNA reads as TGTGCCAGCAGTTCCACAGGGAGTCGGCCCCAGCATTTT.

This clonotype was counted between two and nine times. With a much larger clone just one base away, this may be a read error. V usage is TRBV4-3 and J usage is TRBJ2-5; TRBD2 matches 16 bases. The germline CDR1 and CDR2 sequences are LGHNA and YSLEER. The CDR3 has 18 residues. The CDR3 nucleotides read TGCGCCGGCAGCCAAGAGGGACTAGCGGGAGGGCTGGGAGAGACCCAGTACTTC. This encodes CAGSQEGLAGGLGETQYF.

Of note for this clonotype: An end of the junction differs from the germline gene, which may be a read error. V usage is TRBV7-8 and J usage is TRBJ1-3; D remains ambiguous. CDR3 length: 17 residues. CDR1 SGHVS and CDR2 FQNEAQ come from the germline V gene. CDR3 amino acids: CASNLYWKDRSGNSIYF. In nucleotides, the CDR3 is TGTGCCAGCAACTTATATTGGAAGGATCGCTCTGGAAACTCCATATATTTT.

About this clonotype itself: A read error may be the cause here, since a much bigger clone is one base away. The gene calls are TRBV28 and TRBJ2-7; 8 positions match TRBD2. CDR3 size: 15 residues. Germline CDR1 and CDR2: MDHEN and SYDVKM. Trimming at V came to 6 bases and at J to 4 bases, leaving 11 bases not matched to a gene. The CDR3 region has the DNA TGTGCCAGCAGCCCCCAGGTAGCGGGACGGTACGAGCAGTACTTC. Translation: CASSPQVAGRYEQYF.

This clonotype was picked up a small number of times. Since a much larger clone is just one base distant, this may be a read error. The V call is TRBV20-1, the J call TRBJ1-5; possible D gene TRBD1, 5 bases. The germline gives CDR1 DFQATT, CDR2 SNEGSKA (reference sequence). The CDR3 totals 14 residues. With 6 bases removed from V and 9 bases from J, the gap between germline ends came to 21 bases. CDR3 in amino acids: CSALLGLGDPPQHF. CDR3 in DNA: TGCAGTGCCCTACTAGGTCTGGGGGACCCGCCCCAGCATTTT.

The J gene is TRBJ2-7, the V gene TRBV28; 14 bases map to TRBD2. V trimming: 11 bases; J trimming: 3 bases; junction bases outside the gene matches: 6. The germline CDR1 and CDR2 sequences are MDHEN and SYDVKM. The CDR3 sequence is 14 residues long. In nucleotides, the CDR3 is TGTGCCGCCGGGACTAGCGGGAGTCTCTACGAGCAGTACTTC. Amino acids: CAAGTSGSLYEQYF.

The gene calls are TRBV2 and TRBJ2-6; 8 bases agree with TRBD2. After removal of 3 bases from V and 4 bases from J, the junction contained 5 bases not matched to a gene. Germline V gene data show CDR1 as SNHLY and CDR2 as FYNNEI. The CDR3 has 16 amino acids. CDR3 DNA sequence: TGTGCCAGCAGTGACTCGGGAGGGGTAGGGGCCAACGTCCTGACTTTC. Its protein is CASSDSGGVGANVLTF.

The rearrangement links TRBV7-2 to TRBJ2-7, with 8 nucleotides matching TRBD2. V lost 7 bases to trimming and J lost 8 bases; unmatched junction nucleotides: 10. This CDR3 region has 13 residues. Germline lookup yields CDR1 SGHTA and CDR2 FQGNSA. The CDR3 coding sequence is TGTGCCAGCACGACCAGCGGGAGACTTAAGCAGTACTTC. Its protein is CASTTSGRLKQYF.

This clonotype has ten or more counts. This chain connects TRBV29-1 to TRBJ2-1; D not certain. The germline V gene has CDR1 SQVTM and CDR2 ANQGSEA. This CDR3 contains 13 residues. Trimming cost V 7 bases and J 5 bases, with 15 bases left between them. The CDR3 DNA reads TGCAGCGCCCGTCGGGCAGCTAACAATGAGCAGTTCTTC. It is translated as CSARRAANNEQFF.

The CDR3 region is CASVGLPSGISQETQYF. The CDR3 region has the DNA TGTGCCAGCGTGGGACTTCCTAGCGGCATAAGCCAAGAGACCCAGTACTTC. The chain combines TRBV7-3 with TRBJ2-5; 7 bases match TRBD2. The length of the CDR3 is 17 residues. Looked up from germline, CDR1 is SGHTA and CDR2 is FQGTGA. J gave up 1 base and V 8 bases, and 16 bases lay outside the gene matches.

This clonotype was seen ten or more times. The V gene is TRBV30, the J gene TRBJ1-3; D call uncertain. V was trimmed by 0 bases and J by 4 bases, leaving 10 bases between them. Germline values: CDR1 GTSNPN, CDR2 SVGIG (reference sequence). CDR3 size: 14 residues. The CDR3 is CAWSVEGGGNTIYF. The CDR3 bases are TGTGCCTGGAGTGTAGAGGGAGGAGGAAACACCATATATTTT.

The chain is built from TRBV14 and TRBJ1-1; 8 positions agree with TRBD1. V was clipped by 4 bases and J by 5 bases; unmatched bases: 9. From germline, CDR1 is SGHDN and CDR2 FVKESK. CDR3 size: 15 residues. This CDR3 reads CASSLRTGMGTEAFF. In DNA form, the CDR3 reads TGTGCCAGCAGCCTTCGGACAGGGATGGGGACTGAAGCTTTCTTT. The full variable domain, its missing parts supplied by reference TRBV14 and TRBJ1-1, is EAGVTQFPSHSVIEKGQTVTLRCDPISGHDNLYWYRRVMGKEIKFLLHFVKESKQDESGMPNNRFLAERTGGTYSTLKVQPAELEDSGVYFCASSLRTGMGTEAFFGQGTRLTVV.

Regarding this clonotype: A much bigger clone sits one base away, suggesting this may be a read error. The chain combines TRBV6-2 or TRBV6-3 with TRBJ2-7, with a possible D match to TRBD1 (5 bases). Per the germline V gene, CDR1 is MNHEY and CDR2 is SVGEGT. The ends were cut back, 7 bases at V and 2 bases at J, with 9 bases in the middle. The CDR3 runs 12 residues. CDR3 sequence (DNA): TGTGCCAGCAAGGCAGGGCCCTACGAGCAGTACTTC. Translation: CASKAGPYEQYF.

This chain links TRBV2 with TRBJ2-1; the match to TRBD2 covers 13 bases. V shed 6 bases, J shed 9 bases, and the junction held 8 bases outside the gene matches. Germline CDR1 and CDR2: SNHLY and FYNNEI. This CDR3 is built from 15 residues. CDR3 residues: CASRSGTSGISEQFF. CDR3 nucleotides: TGTGCCAGCAGGTCCGGGACTAGCGGGATCAGTGAGCAGTTCTTC.

This clonotype occurred many times. The DNA of the CDR3 is TGTGCCAGCAGCCCCCGTAGCGGGAGCGCCCTTACGCAGTATTTT. This gives the protein CASSPRSGSALTQYF. The chain has TRBV7-6 and TRBJ2-3, with 9 positions matching TRBD2. V gave up 5 bases and J gave up 8 bases; unmatched junction bases: 11. Germline values: CDR1 SGHVS, CDR2 FNYEAQ. This CDR3 has 15 amino acids.

The chain combines TRBV10-1 with TRBJ1-6, with D perhaps TRBD1 (6 bases). CDR3 size: 15 residues. From germline, CDR1 is WNHNN and CDR2 SYGVQD (reference sequence). Trimming took 7 bases from V and 7 from J, leaving 17 bases between them. CDR3 protein: CASIGQGRGNSPLHF. DNA for the CDR3: TGCGCCAGCATAGGGCAGGGGCGTGGGAATTCACCCCTCCACTTT.

Note on this clonotype: This may arise from a read error, as a much more abundant clone is one base away. The chain carries TRBV11-3 and TRBJ2-1, with D perhaps matching TRBD1 or TRBD2 (5 bases each). This CDR3 has 15 residues. V lost 2 bases and J lost 7, with 15 bases in between. Germline lookup yields CDR1 SGHNT and CDR2 YENEEA. The CDR3 region is CASSLRGVSENEQFF. Written as DNA, the CDR3 is TGTGCCAGCAGCTTAAGGGGAGTATCCGAAAATGAGCAGTTCTTC. Looking up the rest from reference TRBV11-3 and TRBJ2-1 gives the full variable domain: EAGVVQSPRYKIIEKKQPVAFWCNPISGHNTLYWYLQNLGQGPELLIRYENEEAVDDSQLPKDRFSAERLKGVDSTLKIQPAELGDSAVYLCASSLRGVSENEQFFGPGTRLTVL.

A note on this clonotype: Because it lacks the conserved phenylalanine or tryptophan at the end, this CDR3 is likely a read error. The DNA is left out, because the CDR3 cannot be placed on it with certainty; the CDR3 is given as TCRdb lists it. V and J are TRBV7-3 and TRBJ2-6; the table names TRBD2, a call not compared with the DNA. From its first to its last residue, the CDR3 has 14 amino acids. Germline V gene lookup returns CDR1 SGHTA and CDR2 FQGTGA. CDR3 loop: CASSPQGRGTSGRV.